One sample yielded the 9 T cell receptor beta chains listed below, sequenced in a study of blood T cell repertoires in COVID-19. This table comes from immunoSEQ multiplex PCR, and its TCRdb copy is limited to in-frame clones, with some not included. The profile shows 84,000 or so clones, 60% to 80% of them singletons. What was sequenced was peripheral blood. These receptors were obtained from a human donor in a cohort sampled during active COVID-19.

The rearrangement uses TRBV28 and TRBJ2-1; maybe TRBD2 (6 bases). The V gene lost 9 bases and the J gene lost 0 bases, with 30 bases spanning the gap. Germline values: CDR1 MDHEN, CDR2 SYDVKM. The CDR3 sequence is 20 residues long. The CDR3 is CASRAALVAEYVVSYNEQFF. CDR3 DNA: TGTGCCAGTAGGGCAGCATTAGTAGCGGAGTACGTAGTCTCCTACAATGAGCAGTTCTTC.

A single count supports this clone. The V and J genes are TRBV19 and TRBJ2-3; tentatively, D is TRBD1 (6 bases). CDR1 is LNHDA and CDR2 is SQIVND in the germline V gene (reference sequence). The CDR3 is 14 residues long. Trimming shortened V by 5 bases and J by 8 bases, and 17 bases separated the two germline ends. The CDR3: CASSRSSRQATQYF. The CDR3 bases are TGTGCCAGTAGTCGTTCCTCAAGACAGGCTACGCAGTATTTT.

The chain recombines TRBV5-6 with TRBJ2-7; D gene ambiguous. V gave up 2 bases and J gave up 3 bases, with 12 bases separating them. This CDR3 contains 14 residues. Germline lookup yields CDR1 SGHDT and CDR2 YYEEEE. The CDR3 reads CASSLWAGNYEQYF. In nucleotides, the CDR3 is TGTGCCAGCAGCTTATGGGCAGGTAACTACGAGCAGTACTTC.

The chain combines TRBV11-3 with TRBJ2-5; possibly TRBD2 for D (5 bases). Trimming removed 5 bases at V and 5 bases at J, with 15 bases between. CDR3 length: 14 amino acids. The germline V gene has CDR1 SGHNT and CDR2 YENEEA. DNA for the CDR3: TGTGCCAGCAGCCGTTCTTCCCGGGGTGAGACCCAGTACTTC. Translation: CASSRSSRGETQYF.

V gene TRBV19 combines with J gene TRBJ1-5, with D possibly TRBD1 on 5 matching bases. The germline CDR1 and CDR2 sequences are LNHDA and SQIVND (reference sequence). This CDR3 has 16 amino acids. The V gene lost 2 bases and the J gene lost 5 bases, with 16 bases spanning the gap. The CDR3 protein is CASSIQDGGSYQPQHF. The CDR3 DNA follows: TGTGCCAGTAGTATACAAGACGGGGGTTCTTATCAGCCCCAGCATTTT.

This chain connects TRBV18 to TRBJ1-5; 7 nucleotides align to TRBD1. CDR3 length equals 16 residues. The trim removed 4 bases at V and 0 bases at J, leaving 6 bases unmatched. The V gene's germline CDR1 is KGHSH and CDR2 LQKENI. The CDR3 coding sequence is TGTGCCAGCTCACACTTAGGGACAGATAGCAATCAGCCCCAGCATTTT. Its protein is CASSHLGTDSNQPQHF. Full variable domain (rest looked up from reference TRBV18 and TRBJ1-5): NAGVMQNPRHLVRRRGQEARLRCSPMKGHSHVYWYRQLPEEGLKFMVYLQKENIIDESGMPKERFSAEFPKEGPSILRIQQVVRGDSAAYFCASSHLGTDSNQPQHFGDGTRLSIL.

J is TRBJ1-4 and V is TRBV19, with a possible D match to TRBD1 (5 bases). The CDR3 is 13 residues long. The ends were cut back, 2 bases at V and 7 bases at J, with 8 bases in the middle. The germline V gene has CDR1 LNHDA and CDR2 SQIVND (reference sequence). Here the CDR3 DNA reads TGTGCCAGTAGTATAACCAGGGCTGAAAAACTGTTTTTT. It translates to CASSITRAEKLFF. The complete variable domain, with remaining parts taken from reference TRBV19 and TRBJ1-4, reads DGGITQSPKYLFRKEGQNVTLSCEQNLNHDAMYWYRQDPGQGLRLIYYSQIVNDFQKGDIAEGYSVSREKKESFPLTVTSAQKNPTAFYLCASSITRAEKLFFGSGTQLSVL.

This clone was seen once. The DNA of the CDR3 is TGTGCCAGCAGCTTAGGCGGACAGCTCTATGGCTACACCTTC. It encodes CASSLGGQLYGYTF. The chain links TRBV7-2 to TRBJ1-2; D may be TRBD1 (6 bases). This CDR3 spans 14 amino acids. V was cut by 1 base and J by 4 bases, with 10 bases left in between. Germline assignment: CDR1 SGHTA and CDR2 FQGNSA.

The chain couples TRBV11-3 to TRBJ1-1; D is uncertain. Germline V gene sequence: CDR1 SGHNT, CDR2 YENEEA. Trimming left V 2 bases short and J 4 bases short, with 8 bases between. The CDR3 is made up of 13 amino acids. The CDR3 region is CASSLYESTEAFF. The CDR3, as DNA: TGTGCCAGCAGCTTATACGAGAGCACTGAAGCTTTCTTT.